The entry that follows covers one TCR beta chain sequence. Antigen specificity is unknown. The sample belongs to a study of cytomegalovirus exposure and HLA in healthy donors. Whole-study findings and limits: Donor immune exposure was known only as CMV serostatus.

13 Jbeta primers and 60 Vbeta primers were used for the PCR. Sequenced by immunoSEQ multiplex PCR; TCRdb stores in-frame clones only, minus some. This sample has 120,000 to 150,000 clones, with around 79% found just once. This CDR3 is 16 amino acids long. Trimming left V 0 bases short and J 0 bases short, with 8 bases between. Germline loops: CDR1 LGHNA, CDR2 YNFKEQ. The rearrangement uses TRBV4-2 and TRBJ1-4; no firm D call. Sequencing input: PBMCs. This clonotype was sampled from a man aged 40-49 years in good health and CMV-seropositive. The CDR3 DNA reads TGTGCCAGCAGCCAAGAGGGCGCCGCAACTAATGAAAAACTGTTTTTT. Its protein product is CASSQEGAATNEKLFF.